This T cell receptor beta chain was identified in a study of radiotherapy plus CTLA-4 blockade in lung cancer. The assay was immunoSEQ multiplex PCR, and TCRdb's table has in-frame clones only and misses some. Among about 91,000 clones listed, approximately 79% were seen once. V lost 0 bases to trimming and J lost 4 bases; unmatched junction nucleotides: 8. This CDR3 has 19 residues. CDR1 and CDR2 from the germline V gene are SGHKS and YYEKEE (reference sequence). The chain joins TRBV5-5 to TRBJ2-1; 15 bases fit TRBD2. Source: peripheral blood, taken from a patient treated with radiotherapy plus ipilimumab. This TCR was sampled from a human donor with non-small cell lung cancer that progressed on radiotherapy plus ipilimumab. Here the CDR3 DNA reads TGTGCCAGCAGCTTGGTGGGGACTAGCGGGAGGCCCGAATACAATGAGCAGTTCTTC. Translated, it gives CASSLVGTSGRPEYNEQFF.